The 5 T cell receptor beta chains presented below share a single source sample, sequenced in a study of T-cell reconstitution after alpha-beta-depleted transplantation in children. This sample's TCRbeta library carried unique molecular identifier barcodes. TCRdb reprocessed the PCR reads with MiXCR, giving one entry per CDR3 protein. The sample contains approximately 510,000 distinct CDR3 sequences, around 18% of which appear only once. Sequencing was performed on PBMCs from the stem cell graft donor, taken from the stem cell graft. All receptors derive from a human donor who donated a stem cell graft to a child with acute lymphoblastic leukemia.

The sample holds many counts of this clonotype. Its ends do not fully match the called genes, so a read error is possible. The CDR3 region has the DNA TGTGCCAGCAGCTTAGAGGGCCGGCAGCCCCAGCATTTT. This encodes CASSLEGRQPQHF. This chain links TRBV5-1 with TRBJ1-5; D remains unclear. The CDR3 totals 13 residues. Germline lookup yields CDR1 SGHRS and CDR2 YFSETQ.

There are a few counts of this clonotype. The J gene is TRBJ1-4, the V gene TRBV20-1, with D unresolved. Per the germline V gene, CDR1 is DFQATT and CDR2 is SNEGSKA (reference sequence). The CDR3 is 15 amino acids. The V end lost 0 bases, the J end lost 2 bases, and 10 bases lay between the germline ends. CDR3 DNA sequence: TGCAGTGCTAGAGAGAGGGCAGCTACTAATGAAAAACTGTTTTTT. Protein sequence: CSARERAATNEKLFF.

J is TRBJ2-7 and V is TRBV15, with 8 bases aligning to TRBD2. The CDR3 covers 13 residues. CDR1 LNHNV and CDR2 YYDKDF come from the germline V gene (reference sequence). V lost 5 bases and J lost 4; bases outside the gene matches: 4. The chain's CDR3 is CATSPRGGYEQYF. DNA for the CDR3: TGTGCCACCAGCCCCCGGGGGGGTTACGAGCAGTACTTC. The entire variable domain, with the rest obtained from reference TRBV15 and TRBJ2-7, is as follows: DAMVIQNPRYQVTQFGKPVTLSCSQTLNHNVMYWYQQKSSQAPKLLFHYYDKDFNNEADTPDNFQSRRPNTSFCFLDIRSPGLGDTAMYLCATSPRGGYEQYFGPGTRLTVT.

The chain has TRBV20-1 and TRBJ1-3; TRBD1 agrees at 9 bases. Germline V gene sequence: CDR1 DFQATT, CDR2 SNEGSKA (reference sequence). V lost 5 bases, J lost 7 bases, and 12 bases stayed unmatched. The CDR3 runs 15 residues. The CDR3 reads CSAPHPPGQGNTIYF. CDR3 DNA: TGCAGTGCTCCCCATCCCCCAGGACAGGGGAACACCATATATTTT.

V is TRBV29-1 and J is TRBJ2-2, with TRBD1 matching 10 bases. The V segment lost 6 bases and the J segment 6 bases; nucleotides outside the gene matches: 4. Germline V gene data show CDR1 as SQVTM and CDR2 as ANQGSEA. The CDR3 loop spans 13 amino acids. The CDR3 loop reads CSVTGTGAGELFF. The CDR3 nucleotides read TGCAGCGTGACCGGGACAGGGGCCGGGGAGCTGTTTTTT.